Sequencing of this T cell receptor beta chain was carried out in a study of blood T cells in healthy people across ages. This CDR3 has 13 amino acids. V shed 5 bases and J shed 1 base, with 8 bases lying between them. Per germline, CDR1 LGHNT and CDR2 FRNRAP. For this clonotype: The antigen is unknown.

Primed by a sample-barcoded 5' primer and a J-beta primer mix, a second PCR proceeded for roughly 7 to 11 cycles. TCRdb itself ran the 5' RACE reads through MiXCR, one entry per CDR3 protein. The table records hundreds of thousands of distinct CDR3 sequences, approximately 30% of them present only once. Study observations and caveats: The study found more naive CD4+ cells and higher diversity in long-lived than aged donors.

Sample: blood. The V and J genes are TRBV12-5 and TRBJ1-1; no firm D call. The source is a woman aged 80 or older in good health. CDR3 DNA: TGTGCTAGTGGTGCCCAAGGGAACACTGAAGCTTTCTTT. Protein: CASGAQGNTEAFF.